This passage covers 20 T cell receptor beta chains from one sample sequenced in a study of blood T cells in healthy people across ages. A second about 6 to 12 cycle PCR used barcoded and J-beta primers. TCRdb recomputed calls from the 5' RACE reads with MiXCR, one row per CDR3 protein. This table has about 1.8 million distinct CDR3 sequences, roughly 50% appearing once. The sequenced material came from blood. The receptors originated from a woman in her forties in good health.

The chain combines TRBV6-2 or TRBV6-3 with TRBJ1-5; 9 bases agree with TRBD1. V shed 2 bases, J shed 3 bases, and the junction held 5 bases outside the gene matches. In germline, CDR1 is MNHEY, CDR2 SVGEGT. The CDR3 runs 16 residues. The CDR3 DNA is TGTGCCAGCAGTTACCCGGACAGGGGCCCCAATCAGCCCCAGCATTTT. This gives the protein CASSYPDRGPNQPQHF.

The chain uses TRBV5-4 and TRBJ1-1; no clear D. This CDR3 is built from 12 residues. V shed 3 bases and J shed 5 bases, with 8 bases lying between them. Germline CDR1 SGHNT, CDR2 YYREEE (reference sequence). In DNA, the CDR3 is TGTGCCAGCAGCTCCCACACAACTGAAGCTTTCTTT. This encodes CASSSHTTEAFF. The full variable domain, with the rest looked up from reference TRBV5-4 and TRBJ1-1, is ETGVTQSPTHLIKTRGQQVTLRCSSQSGHNTVSWYQQALGQGPQFIFQYYREEENGRGNFPPRFSGLQFPNYSSELNVNALELDDSALYLCASSSHTTEAFFGQGTRLTVV.

This clonotype has only a few counts. V and J are TRBV20-1 and TRBJ2-4; the D gene is possibly TRBD1 (5 bases). With the DNA end fitting TRBJ2-7 better, the J assignment may be wrong. Germline V gives CDR1 DFQATT, CDR2 SNEGSKA (reference sequence). The CDR3 is made up of 14 amino acids. CDR3 DNA: TGCAGTGCTAAAGACTTAGACAGACTTTACGAGCAGTACTTC. Translated, it gives CSAKDLDRLYEQYF.

The chain has TRBV29-1 and TRBJ1-4; D remains ambiguous. The V gene's germline CDR1 is SQVTM and CDR2 ANQGSEA. V was trimmed by 1 base and J by 15 bases, leaving 6 bases between them. CDR3 length: 9 amino acids. The CDR3 sequence: CSVEGAVFF. Here the CDR3 DNA reads TGCAGCGTTGAAGGGGCAGTGTTTTTT.

This sequence joins TRBV6-6 and TRBJ1-2, with D tentatively TRBD1 (5 bases). Germline values: CDR1 MNHNY, CDR2 SVGAGI (reference sequence). Trimming removed 7 bases at V and 4 bases at J, with 10 bases between. This CDR3 spans 12 amino acids. The CDR3 region has the DNA TGTGCCAGCAACAGGAGGCTCTATGGCTACACCTTC. This codes for CASNRRLYGYTF.

V gene TRBV4-3 combines with J gene TRBJ1-4, with D unclear. The germline gives CDR1 LGHNA, CDR2 YSLEER. The CDR3 contains 14 residues. The ends were cut back, 4 bases at V and 13 bases at J, with 19 bases in the middle. The DNA for the CDR3 is TGCGCCAGCAGCCCGAATCATCCGGGAGTCGTACTGTTTTTT. Encoded protein: CASSPNHPGVVLFF.

V usage is TRBV15 and J usage is TRBJ2-5; D gene unclear. Germline CDR1 is LNHNV and CDR2 is YYDKDF (reference sequence). With 3 bases removed from V and 2 bases from J, the gap between germline ends came to 7 bases. The CDR3 is 13 residues long. The CDR3 nucleotides are TGTGCCACCAGCAGCAGAATACAAGAGACCCAGTACTTC. Translation: CATSSRIQETQYF. Full variable domain (rest looked up from reference TRBV15 and TRBJ2-5): DAMVIQNPRYQVTQFGKPVTLSCSQTLNHNVMYWYQQKSSQAPKLLFHYYDKDFNNEADTPDNFQSRRPNTSFCFLDIRSPGLGDTAMYLCATSSRIQETQYFGPGTRLLVL.

Only a few counts were recorded for this clonotype. CDR3 bases: TGTGCCAGCAGCTACAGTATTCACTACGAGCAGTACTTC. Amino acids: CASSYSIHYEQYF. The genes are TRBV14 and TRBJ2-7; D not resolved. The CDR3 is 13 residues long. Germline V lookup: CDR1 SGHDN, CDR2 FVKESK. Deletions cut 5 bases from V and 3 bases from J, with 11 bases between.

This clonotype was picked up a small number of times. The V gene is TRBV7-9, the J gene TRBJ2-5; unclear D gene. CDR3 length: 13 amino acids. Germline CDR1 reads SEHNR; CDR2 reads FQNEAQ (reference sequence). V was shortened by 5 bases and J by 11 bases, with 18 bases between the two germline ends. CDR3 sequence reads: CASSRPSGREQYF. DNA of the CDR3: TGTGCCAGCAGCCGTCCTTCGGGCCGTGAGCAGTACTTC.

This chain links TRBV5-1 with TRBJ1-4; D unresolved. CDR3 length: 10 residues. The V gene's germline CDR1 is SGHRS and CDR2 YFSETQ. V was cut by 3 bases and J by 14 bases, with 8 bases left in between. CDR3 sequence reads: CASSSDALFF. Written as DNA, the CDR3 is TGCGCCAGCAGCTCGGACGCCCTGTTTTTT. Variable domain in full (rest from reference TRBV5-1 and TRBJ1-4): KAGVTQTPRYLIKTRGQQVTLSCSPISGHRSVSWYQQTPGQGLQFLFEYFSETQRNKGNFPGRFSGRQFSNSRSEMNVSTLELGDSALYLCASSSDALFFGSGTQLSVL.

This clonotype occurred a few times. The V gene is TRBV5-1, the J gene TRBJ2-5; 7 bases map to TRBD1. With 2 bases clipped from V and 0 bases from J, the junction kept 7 bases outside the gene matches. The CDR3 is 16 amino acids. In germline, CDR1 is SGHRS, CDR2 YFSETQ. The CDR3 DNA sequence: TGCGCCAGCAGCTTTCGGCAGGGGGAGTACCAAGAGACCCAGTACTTC. Translating gives CASSFRQGEYQETQYF.

This clonotype has a handful of counts. The V call is TRBV4-3, the J call TRBJ1-2; D gene unclear. Trimming cost V 0 bases and J 4 bases, with 9 bases left between them. The CDR3 loop spans 14 amino acids. CDR1 and CDR2 from the germline V gene are LGHNA and YSLEER. CDR3 sequence (DNA): TGCGCCAGCAGCCAAGAATTCGGTTTCTATGGCTACACCTTC. Amino acid sequence: CASSQEFGFYGYTF.

The genes are TRBV20-1 and TRBJ2-7; 9 positions match TRBD1. Judging by the DNA end, TRBJ2-5 fits better; the J call may be wrong. In germline, CDR1 is DFQATT, CDR2 SNEGSKA (reference sequence). This CDR3 contains 15 residues. The CDR3 region is CSARAGQGMWETQYF. CDR3 in DNA: TGCAGTGCTAGAGCGGGACAGGGTATGTGGGAGACCCAGTACTTC.

The chain links TRBV7-2 to TRBJ2-3; the match to TRBD2 covers 10 bases. The germline gives CDR1 SGHTA, CDR2 FQGNSA. The trim removed 3 bases at V and 3 bases at J, leaving 3 bases unmatched. CDR3 size: 15 residues. CDR3 amino acids: CASSFEGLATDTQYF. The CDR3 coding sequence is TGTGCCAGCAGCTTCGAGGGACTAGCGACAGATACGCAGTATTTT.

The J gene is TRBJ2-7, the V gene TRBV20-1, with no clear D. CDR1 DFQATT and CDR2 SNEGSKA come from the germline V gene (reference sequence). Trimming cost V 5 bases and J 2 bases, with 13 bases left between them. The CDR3 spans 13 residues. Here the CDR3 DNA reads TGCAGTGCTCTACCGGGCCGAACCTACGAGCAGTACTTC. This gives the protein CSALPGRTYEQYF.

The chain employs TRBV12-3 or TRBV12-4 and TRBJ1-2; D uncertain. Trimming cost V 8 bases and J 5 bases, with 12 bases left between them. This CDR3 is 12 amino acids long. The DNA of the CDR3 is TGTGCCAGCTTCGAACAGCTATATGGCTACACCTTC. It specifies CASFEQLYGYTF.

This sequence joins TRBV6-5 and TRBJ2-1, with 10 positions matching TRBD1. CDR1 MNHEY and CDR2 SVGAGI come from the germline V gene. V trimming: 2 bases; J trimming: 15 bases; junction bases outside the gene matches: 7. CDR3 length equals 13 residues. The CDR3 DNA reads as TGTGCCAGCAGTTACCCCGGGACAGGGGAGAGGTTCTTC. This sequence encodes CASSYPGTGERFF.

This chain joins TRBV7-2 and TRBJ1-1; D is possibly TRBD1 (5 bases). Trimming shortened V by 5 bases and J by 3 bases, and 13 bases separated the two germline ends. The CDR3 sequence is 14 residues long. Germline CDR1 and CDR2: SGHTA and FQGNSA. CDR3 in amino acids: CASSAHGADTEAFF. In nucleotides, the CDR3 is TGTGCCAGCAGCGCCCACGGGGCCGACACTGAAGCTTTCTTT.

This clonotype occurred a few times. V usage is TRBV20-1 and J usage is TRBJ2-5, with 12 nucleotides matching TRBD2. This CDR3 region has 13 residues. Germline CDR1 DFQATT, CDR2 SNEGSKA (reference sequence). Trimming took 3 bases from V and 7 from J; bases not matched to a gene: 3. CDR3 DNA: TGCAGTGCTAGCGAACTAGCGGGGGGGACCCAGTACTTC. It specifies CSASELAGGTQYF.

This clonotype was seen more than once but under ten times. The rearrangement uses TRBV4-2 and TRBJ2-5; D gene ambiguous. Per germline, CDR1 LGHNA and CDR2 YNFKEQ. This CDR3 contains 13 residues. The V end lost 3 bases, the J end lost 4 bases, and 9 bases lay between the germline ends. DNA of the CDR3: TGTGCCAGCAGCCAGAGTCGGCGAGAGACCCAGTACTTC. It specifies CASSQSRRETQYF.